This T cell receptor beta chain stems from a study of T cells in Graves' hyperthyroidism and ophthalmopathy. This clonotype has a count of ten or more. From RNA transcripts, TCR beta CDR3 regions were amplified. The HTBI primer set drove a first-round RT-PCR of the TCR CDR3. TCRdb independently ran MiXCR on the multiplex PCR reads; one entry per CDR3 protein. The sample records a few hundred thousand distinct CDR3 sequences, about 16% being singletons. This CDR3 has 15 amino acids. V was pared by 8 bases and J by 1 base, with 10 bases of the junction left unmatched. Germline V gene sequence: CDR1 SGHAT, CDR2 FQNNGV.

The sample comprised blood. The rearrangement links TRBV11-2 to TRBJ2-5; 7 nucleotides agree with TRBD2. The TCR was taken from a woman aged 25 to 39 with Graves' ophthalmopathy. CDR3 DNA sequence: TGTGCCAGCTCCCGGGGGAGGGCCCTCCAAGAGACCCAGTACTTC. Protein: CASSRGRALQETQYF.